The 4 T cell receptor beta chains below come from one sample, sequenced in a study of cytotoxic CD8 clonotypes in ibrutinib-treated CLL (dated by TCRdb to the early 2020s). Library method: the immunoSEQ multiplex PCR assay. TCRdb obtained this table from immuneACCESS and retained in-frame rearrangements with V and J assigned. These tables miss some clones; where compared with another copy, unresolved V genes account for less than half of the shortfall, and the remainder is unexplained. This sample holds around 150,000 clones; roughly 80% were observed only once. The ten largest clonotypes hold around 2% of the sample. The time point label on this specimen signifies: approximately eleven months on ibrutinib. Sequenced here: PBMCs, sampled after 12 months of ibrutinib treatment. These receptors all come from a human donor with chronic lymphocytic leukemia.

This sequence joins TRBV7-2 and TRBJ2-1, with 8 bases lining up with TRBD2. The CDR3 spans 15 residues. Germline V lookup: CDR1 SGHTA, CDR2 FQGNSA. V gave up 1 base and J gave up 4 bases; unmatched junction bases: 3. CDR3 coding DNA: TGTGCCAGCAGCTTAGGGACTAGCCTTTACAATGAGCAGTTCTTC. Its translation: CASSLGTSLYNEQFF. Full variable domain (remainder filled in from reference TRBV7-2 and TRBJ2-1): GAGVSQSPSNKVTEKGKDVELRCDPISGHTALYWYRQSLGQGLEFLIYFQGNSAPDKSGLPSDRFSAERTGGSVSTLTIQRTQQEDSAVYLCASSLGTSLYNEQFFGPGTRLTVL.

The table lists this clone with a count of one. The rearrangement joins TRBV7-2 to TRBJ2-5; 9 bases are a match to TRBD2. The CDR3 consists of 18 residues. Germline CDR1 is SGHTA and CDR2 is FQGNSA. With 2 bases clipped from V and 2 bases from J, the junction kept 12 bases outside the gene matches. The CDR3 DNA sequence: TGTGCCAGCAGCTTATGGGTTAGCGGGAGCCTGACACAAGAGACCCAGTACTTC. This sequence encodes CASSLWVSGSLTQETQYF.

V usage is TRBV4-2 and J usage is TRBJ2-3, with 9 bases identical to TRBD2. After removal of 1 base from V and 2 bases from J, the junction contained 4 bases not matched to a gene. The CDR3 is 16 residues long. Germline lookup yields CDR1 LGHNA and CDR2 YNFKEQ. The CDR3 region has the DNA TGTGCCAGCAGCCAAGGGCGGGGGGGCCCCACAGATACGCAGTATTTT. The encoded protein is CASSQGRGGPTDTQYF.

CDR3 sequence (DNA): TGTGCCAGTAGTGGACAGGGAATTAGCAATCAGCCCCAGCATTTT. Protein sequence: CASSGQGISNQPQHF. This chain joins TRBV19 and TRBJ1-5; TRBD1 agrees at 8 bases. The CDR3 runs to 15 residues. V shed 5 bases, J shed 0 bases, and the junction held 3 bases outside the gene matches. Per germline, CDR1 LNHDA and CDR2 SQIVND (reference sequence).